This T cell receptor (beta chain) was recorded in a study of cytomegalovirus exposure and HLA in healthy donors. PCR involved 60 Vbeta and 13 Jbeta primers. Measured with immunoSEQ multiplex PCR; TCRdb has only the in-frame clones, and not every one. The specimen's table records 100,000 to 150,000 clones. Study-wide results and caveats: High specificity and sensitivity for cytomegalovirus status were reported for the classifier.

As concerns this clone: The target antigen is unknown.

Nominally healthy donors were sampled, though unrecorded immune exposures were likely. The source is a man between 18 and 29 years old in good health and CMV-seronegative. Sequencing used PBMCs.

The CDR3 DNA follows: TGCGCCAGCAGCGGTATGGCGGGACCGCAGGTGGAGCAGTACTTC. It yields the protein CASSGMAGPQVEQYF. This chain joins TRBV5-1 and TRBJ2-7; the D gene is possibly TRBD2 (6 bases). V was cut by 4 bases and J by 7 bases, with 21 bases left in between. Germline V gene lookup returns CDR1 SGHRS and CDR2 YFSETQ. There are 15 residues in the CDR3. Complete variable domain (other parts from reference TRBV5-1 and TRBJ2-7): KAGVTQTPRYLIKTRGQQVTLSCSPISGHRSVSWYQQTPGQGLQFLFEYFSETQRNKGNFPGRFSGRQFSNSRSEMNVSTLELGDSALYLCASSGMAGPQVEQYFGPGTRLTVT.